This TCR beta chain was captured in a study of PD-1 blockade in classical Hodgkin lymphoma. All patients experienced relapse after autologous stem cell transplantation, and brentuximab vedotin exposure was variable. V dropped 1 base and J dropped 0 bases, with 10 bases sitting between them. The CDR3 has 15 amino acids. Germline V gene lookup returns CDR1 MNHEY and CDR2 SMNVEV (reference sequence). Clones were read by immunoSEQ multiplex PCR, and TCRdb kept only the in-frame ones, dropping some. The sample includes 40,000 to 55,000 clones, around nine tenths of them seen just once. This TCR was sampled from a human donor with classical Hodgkin lymphoma. The V and J genes are TRBV27 and TRBJ2-7; D possibly uses TRBD1 or TRBD2 (5 bases each). The specimen comprised peripheral blood mononuclear cells (PBMCs), sampled at baseline. The CDR3 loop is CASSLFWGSSYEQYF. Here the CDR3 DNA reads TGTGCCAGCAGTTTATTTTGGGGGAGCTCCTACGAGCAGTACTTC.